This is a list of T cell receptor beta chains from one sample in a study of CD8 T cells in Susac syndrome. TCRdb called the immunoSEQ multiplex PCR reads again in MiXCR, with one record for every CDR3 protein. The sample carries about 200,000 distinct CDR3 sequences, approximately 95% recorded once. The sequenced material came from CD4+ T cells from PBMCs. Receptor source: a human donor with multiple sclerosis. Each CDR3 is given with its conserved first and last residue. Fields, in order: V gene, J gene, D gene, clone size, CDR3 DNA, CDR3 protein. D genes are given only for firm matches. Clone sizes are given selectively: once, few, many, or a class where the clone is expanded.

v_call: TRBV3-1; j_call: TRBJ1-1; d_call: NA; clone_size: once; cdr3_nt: TGTGCCAGCAGCCAAGATTTGGCAGCGCTGAACACTGAAGCTTTCTTT; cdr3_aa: CASSQDLAALNTEAFF
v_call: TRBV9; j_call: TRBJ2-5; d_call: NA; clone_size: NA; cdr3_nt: TGTGCCAGCAGCACACTGGGACGGGCGAACCAAGAGACCCAGTACTTC; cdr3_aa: CASSTLGRANQETQYF
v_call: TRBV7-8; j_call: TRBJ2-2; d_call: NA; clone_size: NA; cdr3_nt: TGTGCCAGCAGACCAGGGCGGGCCCCCGGGGAGCTGTTTTTT; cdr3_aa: CASRPGRAPGELFF
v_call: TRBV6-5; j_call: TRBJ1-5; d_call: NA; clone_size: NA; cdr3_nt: TGTGCCAGCAGTTGGGGGAAGGATGAAAGTAGCAATCAGCCCCAGCATTTT; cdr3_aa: CASSWGKDESSNQPQHF
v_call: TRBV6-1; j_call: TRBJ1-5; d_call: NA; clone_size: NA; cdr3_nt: TGTGCCAGCAGTGCTGAAGCAACTTGGAGCAATCAGCCCCAGCATTTT; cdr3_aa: CASSAEATWSNQPQHF
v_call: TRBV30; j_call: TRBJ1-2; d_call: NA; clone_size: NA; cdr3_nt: TGTTGTAGTGGTGGCTACACCTTC; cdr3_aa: CCSGGYTF
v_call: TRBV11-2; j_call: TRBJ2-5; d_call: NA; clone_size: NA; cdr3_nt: TGTGCCAGCAGCCCAGAACTCCAACGGAGGGAGACCCAGTACTTC; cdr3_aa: CASSPELQRRETQYF
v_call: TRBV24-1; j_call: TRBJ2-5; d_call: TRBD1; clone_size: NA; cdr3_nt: TGTGCCACCAGTAAGGGACAGGGTAGAGAGGAGACCCAGTACTTC; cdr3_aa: CATSKGQGREETQYF
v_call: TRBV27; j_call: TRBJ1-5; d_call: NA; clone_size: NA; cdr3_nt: TGTGCCAGCAGTTTAGGCGGACAGTTCAATCAGCCCCAGCATTTT; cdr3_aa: CASSLGGQFNQPQHF
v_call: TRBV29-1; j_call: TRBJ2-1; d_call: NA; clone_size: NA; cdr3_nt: TGCAGCGTTCCGACCCAAAACAATGAGCAGTTCTTC; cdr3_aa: CSVPTQNNEQFF
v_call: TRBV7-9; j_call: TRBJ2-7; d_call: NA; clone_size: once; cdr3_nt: TGTGCCAGCAGCTTATGGCGCGGGCTAGAAGGGCACGAGCAGTACTTC; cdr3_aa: CASSLWRGLEGHEQYF
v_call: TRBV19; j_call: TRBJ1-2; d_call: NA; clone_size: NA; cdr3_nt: TGTGCCAGTAGCGATAGTCTGGGTGGCTACACCTTC; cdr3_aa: CASSDSLGGYTF
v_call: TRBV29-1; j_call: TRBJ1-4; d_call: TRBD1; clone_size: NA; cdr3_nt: TGCAGCGTTGAAAACGGACAGGGGGCTTCTAATGAAAAACTGTTTTTT; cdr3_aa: CSVENGQGASNEKLFF
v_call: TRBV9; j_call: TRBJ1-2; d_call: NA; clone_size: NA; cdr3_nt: TGTGCCAGCAGCGTAGGAGGACAGACTAACTATGGCTACACCTTC; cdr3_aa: CASSVGGQTNYGYTF
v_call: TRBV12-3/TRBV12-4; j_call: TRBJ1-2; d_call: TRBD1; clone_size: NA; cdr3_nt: TGTGCCAGCAGTTTCCGGACAGGGGGCTATGGCTACACCTTC; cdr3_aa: CASSFRTGGYGYTF
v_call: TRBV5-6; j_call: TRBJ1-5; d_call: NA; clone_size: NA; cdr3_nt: TGTGCCAGCAGCTTACAGGGTTTGGGTCAGCCCCAGCATTTT; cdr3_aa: CASSLQGLGQPQHF
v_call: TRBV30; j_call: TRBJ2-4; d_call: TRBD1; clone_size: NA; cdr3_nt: TGTGCCGGAGGACAGGCCATCAAAAACATTCAGTACTTC; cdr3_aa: CAGGQAIKNIQYF
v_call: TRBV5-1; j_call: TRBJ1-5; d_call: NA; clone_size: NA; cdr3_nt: TGCGCCAGCAGCTTGGTCGGGGACAATCAGCCCCAGCATTTT; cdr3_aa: CASSLVGDNQPQHF
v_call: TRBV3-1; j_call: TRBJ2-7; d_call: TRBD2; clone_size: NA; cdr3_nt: TGTGCCAGCAGCCAAGCGGGGGGGTCCTACGAGCAGTACTTC; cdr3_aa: CASSQAGGSYEQYF
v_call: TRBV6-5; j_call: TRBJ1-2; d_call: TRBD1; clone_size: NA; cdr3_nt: TGTGCCAGCAGCCGGGGACAGGTCCTTAACTATGGCTACACCTTC; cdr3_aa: CASSRGQVLNYGYTF
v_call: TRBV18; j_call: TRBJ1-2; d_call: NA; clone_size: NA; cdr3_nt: TGTGCCAGCTCAGTAGCAAACTATGGCTACACCTTC; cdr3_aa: CASSVANYGYTF
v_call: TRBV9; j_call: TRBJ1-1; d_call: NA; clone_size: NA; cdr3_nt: TGTGCCAGCAGCGCCCGGGGTAGGGGGAACACTGAAGCTTTCTTT; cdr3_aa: CASSARGRGNTEAFF
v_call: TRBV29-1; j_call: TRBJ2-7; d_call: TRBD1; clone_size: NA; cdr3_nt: TGCAGCGTTGAAGGGCAGGGGGCGGCCGAGCAGTACTTC; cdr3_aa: CSVEGQGAAEQYF
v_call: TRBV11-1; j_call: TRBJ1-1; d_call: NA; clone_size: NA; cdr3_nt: TGTGCCAGCAGCTTATCAGCTTTCTTT; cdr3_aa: CASSLSAFF
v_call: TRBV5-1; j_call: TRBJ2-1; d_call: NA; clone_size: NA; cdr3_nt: TGCGCCAGCAGCCGGCTATCCAACAATGAGCAGTTCTTC; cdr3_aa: CASSRLSNNEQFF
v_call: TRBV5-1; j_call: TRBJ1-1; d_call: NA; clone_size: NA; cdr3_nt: TGCGCCAGCAGCTTGGGTCTGAGACACTTGAACACTGAAGCTTTCTTT; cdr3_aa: CASSLGLRHLNTEAFF
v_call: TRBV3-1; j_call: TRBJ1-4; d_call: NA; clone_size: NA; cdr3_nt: TGTGCCAGCAGCCCCCCCTCGGGTGAAAAACTGTTTTTT; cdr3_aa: CASSPPSGEKLFF
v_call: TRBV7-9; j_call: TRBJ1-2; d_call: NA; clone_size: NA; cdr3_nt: TGTGCCAGCAGCCCCGACTTGAATGGCTACACCTTC; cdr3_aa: CASSPDLNGYTF
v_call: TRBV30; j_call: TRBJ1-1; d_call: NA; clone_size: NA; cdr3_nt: TGTGCCTGGACGGGGCCCTTCACTGAAGCTTTCTTT; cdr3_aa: CAWTGPFTEAFF
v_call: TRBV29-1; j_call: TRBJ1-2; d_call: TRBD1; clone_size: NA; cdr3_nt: TGCAGCGCACAAACAAACAGGGGGCAGGTGACCTACACCTTC; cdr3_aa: CSAQTNRGQVTYTF
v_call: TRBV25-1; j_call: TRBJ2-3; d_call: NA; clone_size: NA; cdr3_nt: TGTGCCAGCAGTCCGTGGGGGCCAGATACGCAGTATTTT; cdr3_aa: CASSPWGPDTQYF
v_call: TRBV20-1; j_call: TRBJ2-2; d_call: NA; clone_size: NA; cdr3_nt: TGCAGTGCTAGAGATAGAAGGGGACTGAACACCGGGGAGCTGTTTTTT; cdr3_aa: CSARDRRGLNTGELFF
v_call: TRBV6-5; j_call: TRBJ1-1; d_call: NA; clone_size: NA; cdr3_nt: TGTGCCAGCATGCGGGCACAGTACGGCACTGAAGCTTTCTTT; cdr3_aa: CASMRAQYGTEAFF
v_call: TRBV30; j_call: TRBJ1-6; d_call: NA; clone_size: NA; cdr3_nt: TGTGCCTGGAAATACGAATTCCATTCACCCCTCCACTTT; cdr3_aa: CAWKYEFHSPLHF
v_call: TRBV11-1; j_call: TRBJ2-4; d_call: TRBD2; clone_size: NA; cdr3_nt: TGTGCCAGCAGCCGGGGACTACCGGCGGACATTCAGTACTTC; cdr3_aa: CASSRGLPADIQYF
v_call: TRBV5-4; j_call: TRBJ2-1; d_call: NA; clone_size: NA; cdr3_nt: TGTGCCAGCAGCTTTACAGGGCTCAATGAGCAGTTCTTC; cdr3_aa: CASSFTGLNEQFF
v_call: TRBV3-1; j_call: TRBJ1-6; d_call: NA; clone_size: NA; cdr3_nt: TGTGCCAGCAGCCAAGTGGAGGATAATTCACCCCTCCACTTT; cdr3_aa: CASSQVEDNSPLHF
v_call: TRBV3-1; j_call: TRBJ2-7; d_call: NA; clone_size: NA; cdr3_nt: TGTGCCAGCAGAGCGGGCGACGAGCAGTACTTC; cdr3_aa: CASRAGDEQYF
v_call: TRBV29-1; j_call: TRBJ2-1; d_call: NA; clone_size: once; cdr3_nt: TGCAGCTCCGGGGCGGTGAATGAGCAGTTCTTC; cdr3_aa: CSSGAVNEQFF
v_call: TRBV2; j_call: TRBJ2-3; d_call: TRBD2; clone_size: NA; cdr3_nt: TGTGCCAACCTAGCGGGTCCGAGCACAGATACGCAGTATTTT; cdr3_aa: CANLAGPSTDTQYF
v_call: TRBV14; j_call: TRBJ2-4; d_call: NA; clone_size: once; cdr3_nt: TGTGCCAGCAGCCAGACAGGTTTAGCCAAAAACATTCAGTACTTC; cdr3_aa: CASSQTGLAKNIQYF
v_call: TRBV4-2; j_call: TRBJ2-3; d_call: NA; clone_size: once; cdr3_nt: TGTGCCAGCAGCCACAGTTTACAGGGCCCCCTCACAGATACGCAGTATTTT; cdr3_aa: CASSHSLQGPLTDTQYF
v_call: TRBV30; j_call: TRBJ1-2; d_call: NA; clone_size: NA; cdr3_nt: TGTGCCTGGAGTAAGGGGGACGGCCGAGAGGCCACCTTC; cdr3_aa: CAWSKGDGREATF
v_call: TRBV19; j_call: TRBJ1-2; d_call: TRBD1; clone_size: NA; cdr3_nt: TGTGCCAGTAGTATGGGACAGGGGACTGGCTACACCTTC; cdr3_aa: CASSMGQGTGYTF
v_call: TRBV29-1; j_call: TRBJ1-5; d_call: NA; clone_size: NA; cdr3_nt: TGCAGCGTTGAAGATCGGGAGAGGGTAGGACAGCCCCAGCATTTT; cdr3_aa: CSVEDRERVGQPQHF
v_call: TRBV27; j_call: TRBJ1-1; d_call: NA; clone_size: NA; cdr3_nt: TGTGCCAGCAGTTTACGGTGGGGGCTGAACACTGAAGCTTTCTTT; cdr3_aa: CASSLRWGLNTEAFF